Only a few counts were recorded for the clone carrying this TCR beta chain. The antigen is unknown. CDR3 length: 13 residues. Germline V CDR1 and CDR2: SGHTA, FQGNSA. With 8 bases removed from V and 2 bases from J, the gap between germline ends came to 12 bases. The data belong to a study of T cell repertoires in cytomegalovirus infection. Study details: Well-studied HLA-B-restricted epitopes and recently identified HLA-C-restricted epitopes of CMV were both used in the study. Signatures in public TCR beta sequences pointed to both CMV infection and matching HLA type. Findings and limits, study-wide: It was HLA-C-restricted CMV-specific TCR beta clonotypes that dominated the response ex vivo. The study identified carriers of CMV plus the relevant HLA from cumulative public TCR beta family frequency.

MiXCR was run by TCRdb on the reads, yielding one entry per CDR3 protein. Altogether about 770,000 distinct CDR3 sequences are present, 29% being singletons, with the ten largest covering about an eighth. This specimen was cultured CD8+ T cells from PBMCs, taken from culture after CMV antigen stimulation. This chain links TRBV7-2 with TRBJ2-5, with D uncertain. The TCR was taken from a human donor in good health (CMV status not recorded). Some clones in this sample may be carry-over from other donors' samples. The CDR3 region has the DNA TGTGCCAGCCAAGACCCGAATCAAGAGACCCAGTACTTC. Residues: CASQDPNQETQYF.